This T cell receptor (beta chain) derives from a study of human T cells and chemical hapten exposure. About the research overall: Diphenylcyclopropenone was administered weekly to the scalp of patients throughout the roughly 25-week study. Across samples, TCR yields varied, mostly owing to small differences in pooled library volumes.

Via MiXCR, TCRdb re-called the RACE reads, giving one row per CDR3 protein. This table has some 74,000 distinct CDR3 sequences, approximately 14% appearing once. CDR1 and CDR2 (germline): MNHEY, SMNVEV (reference sequence). The CDR3 loop spans 16 amino acids. V lost 5 bases to trimming and J lost 7 bases; unmatched junction nucleotides: 14. This clonotype was recorded a few times. Time point noted: pre-sensitization, week 0. Treatment denoted: therapeutic diphenylcyclopropenone sensitization with weekly scalp DPC. Blood draws preceded each patch test application. Alopecia patients, 18 to 70 years old and DPC-suitable, served as donors.

The sample consisted of whole blood, taken in connection with sensitization to the hapten diphenylcyclopropenone (DPC). This TCR was recovered from a woman between 50 and 59 years old with alopecia areata. Some clones in this sample may be carry-over from other donors' samples. The chain is built from TRBV27 and TRBJ2-3, with 8 bases fitting TRBD1. CDR3 sequence reads: CASSTMRTGGTNTQYF. The CDR3 DNA reads as TGTGCCAGCAGTACTATGCGCACAGGGGGGACGAATACGCAGTATTTT.